Below, 24 T cell receptor beta chains from the same sample are listed, as sequenced in a study of PD-1 blockade in classical Hodgkin lymphoma. Profiling relied on immunoSEQ multiplex PCR, and the TCRdb table lists in-frame clones only, not all of them. The sample consists of approximately 39,000 clones, about three quarters of them appearing once. Time point of the sample: cycle 4 day 1 (C4D1), after 6 weeks of nivolumab. Brentuximab vedotin exposure varied, and every patient relapsed after autologous stem cell transplantation. Here the sequenced sample was peripheral blood mononuclear cells (PBMCs), taken before the fourth cycle of nivolumab. The receptors shown here come from a human donor with classical Hodgkin lymphoma.

This clone has just a few counts. V and J are TRBV4-3 and TRBJ2-2; 7 bases align to TRBD2. The CDR3 runs to 16 residues. Trimming removed 0 bases from V and 1 base from J; junction bases left unmatched: 2. The germline CDR1 and CDR2 sequences are LGHNA and YSLEER. CDR3 residues: CASSQEAGRNTGELFF. For the CDR3, the DNA is TGCGCCAGCAGCCAAGAAGCGGGGCGGAACACCGGGGAGCTGTTTTTT.

The V call is TRBV19, the J call TRBJ2-7, with D possibly TRBD1 on 6 matching bases. The CDR3 totals 13 residues. Germline V gene data show CDR1 as LNHDA and CDR2 as SQIVND (reference sequence). V was pared by 4 bases and J by 3 bases, with 10 bases between. This CDR3 reads CASSRLDSYEQYF. In DNA, the CDR3 is TGTGCCAGTAGTAGACTGGACAGCTACGAGCAGTACTTC.

This rearrangement joins TRBV7-3 to TRBJ2-1; 7 bases agree with TRBD2. The CDR3 is 15 amino acids. The trim removed 0 bases at V and 2 bases at J, leaving 1 base unmatched. Germline CDR1 and CDR2: SGHTA and FQGTGA. The CDR3 DNA reads as TGTGCCAGCAGCTTAACAGCGGGGCCCTACAATGAGCAGTTCTTC. Protein sequence: CASSLTAGPYNEQFF.

The chain carries TRBV10-2 and TRBJ2-3; D might be TRBD1 or TRBD2, each matching 5 bases. Per the germline V gene, CDR1 is WSHSY and CDR2 is SAAADI. V was pared by 6 bases and J by 2 bases, with 12 bases between. There are 14 residues in the CDR3. The CDR3 loop reads CASSLGPITDTQYF. DNA for the CDR3: TGCGCCAGCAGCTTGGGACCAATCACAGATACGCAGTATTTT.

The gene calls are TRBV6-5 and TRBJ1-2, with 7 bases aligning to TRBD1. There are 12 residues in the CDR3. V shed 5 bases and J 8 bases; nucleotides not matched to a gene: 5. Germline lookup yields CDR1 MNHEY and CDR2 SVGAGI. CDR3 DNA: TGTGCCAGCAGTGCTACAGGGGTCGGCTACACCTTC. This translates into CASSATGVGYTF.

The chain couples TRBV4-1 to TRBJ2-7; no clear D gene. CDR1 and CDR2 (germline): MGHRA, YSYEKL. V lost 0 bases to trimming and J lost 10 bases, with 13 bases between them. CDR3 length: 13 residues. The CDR3 nucleotides are TGCGCCAGCAGCCAAGAAAGCCGGCAGCGACAGTACTTC. This gives the protein CASSQESRQRQYF.

This clone showed up just a few times. The rearrangement joins TRBV4-3 to TRBJ1-4; D not resolved. The CDR3 length is 17 residues. Trimming stripped 2 bases from V and 0 bases from J, with 13 bases between. CDR1 and CDR2 (germline): LGHNA, YSLEER. The CDR3 region is CASSQSPRGSTNEKLFF. The CDR3 nucleotides are TGCGCCAGCAGCCAAAGCCCTCGTGGGTCAACTAATGAAAAACTGTTTTTT.

CDR3 DNA sequence: TGTGCCACCAGCAGAGATATGGCAGTTGAAGAAAAACTGTTTTTT. Translating gives CATSRDMAVEEKLFF. The chain employs TRBV15 and TRBJ1-4; D gene ambiguous. CDR3 length: 15 residues. Trimming cost V 0 bases and J 8 bases, with 13 bases left between them. The germline V gene has CDR1 LNHNV and CDR2 YYDKDF (reference sequence).

V is TRBV7-2 and J is TRBJ1-6, with D uncertain. This CDR3 has 10 amino acids. The germline V gene encodes CDR1 SGHTA and CDR2 FQGNSA. V was pared by 5 bases and J by 19 bases, with 12 bases between. The CDR3: CASSLGPSHF. CDR3 in DNA: TGTGCCAGCAGCCTAGGCCCGTCTCACTTT.

The V gene is TRBV9, the J gene TRBJ2-5, with unresolved D. The germline gives CDR1 SGDLS, CDR2 YYNGEE. CDR3 length: 13 amino acids. The ends were cut back, 0 bases at V and 2 bases at J, with 5 bases in the middle. In DNA form, the CDR3 reads TGTGCCAGCAGCGTAGCTCCGCAAGAGACCCAGTACTTC. As protein: CASSVAPQETQYF.

The V and J genes are TRBV4-2 and TRBJ2-2, with D perhaps TRBD1 (6 bases). The CDR3 is 14 residues long. Trimming stripped 3 bases from V and 7 bases from J, with 12 bases between. From germline, CDR1 is LGHNA and CDR2 YNFKEQ. CDR3 sequence (DNA): TGTGCCAGCAGCCAGCGACAGGAAGACGGGGAGCTGTTTTTT. Its translation is CASSQRQEDGELFF.

The chain uses TRBV28 and TRBJ1-1, with TRBD1 as a possible D gene (5 bases). This CDR3 has 14 residues. The V and J ends lost 6 bases and 0 bases respectively, with 11 bases between them. Germline V gene data show CDR1 as MDHEN and CDR2 as SYDVKM. Written as DNA, the CDR3 is TGTGCCAGCAGCCCTGGGGCCATGAACACTGAAGCTTTCTTT. Its translation: CASSPGAMNTEAFF.

CDR3 in DNA: TGTGCCAGCACGCCCACAGATACGCAGTATTTT. Translation gives CASTPTDTQYF. This sequence joins TRBV5-6 and TRBJ2-3; no reliable D call. The CDR3 is 11 amino acids. Trimming cost V 6 bases and J 2 bases, with 4 bases left between them. Germline V lookup: CDR1 SGHDT, CDR2 YYEEEE.

The chain couples TRBV19 to TRBJ1-4; D possibly corresponds to TRBD1 (5 bases). The CDR3 extends over 13 amino acids. V lost 5 bases and J 8 bases, leaving 12 bases between the germline ends. In germline, CDR1 is LNHDA, CDR2 SQIVND (reference sequence). The chain's CDR3 is CASSPGRGEKLFF. CDR3 nucleotide sequence: TGTGCCAGTAGTCCCGGGAGGGGCGAAAAACTGTTTTTT.

V is TRBV11-3 and J is TRBJ2-5, with 13 bases matching TRBD2. Per the germline V gene, CDR1 is SGHNT and CDR2 is YENEEA. The CDR3 length is 16 residues. Trimming at V came to 4 bases and at J to 4 bases, leaving 6 bases not matched to a gene. In DNA form, the CDR3 reads TGTGCCAGCAGCTCCCGGACTAGCGGGGGCGGAGAGACCCAGTACTTC. This codes for CASSSRTSGGGETQYF.

The chain has TRBV28 and TRBJ1-1; 9 nucleotides agree with TRBD1. The CDR3 length is 15 residues. Germline CDR1 is MDHEN and CDR2 is SYDVKM. V lost 2 bases and J lost 6; bases outside the gene matches: 7. The CDR3 is CASSLLTGGESEAFF. The CDR3 nucleotides read TGTGCCAGCAGTTTACTTACAGGGGGCGAATCTGAAGCTTTCTTT.

This chain joins TRBV7-3 and TRBJ2-3; no firm D call. The CDR3 totals 17 residues. Germline-derived CDR1 and CDR2 are SGHTA and FQGTGA. Trimming pared 1 base from V and 2 bases from J, leaving 16 bases between. The CDR3 protein is CASSLRPGTPNTDTQYF. The CDR3 DNA reads as TGTGCCAGCAGCTTAAGGCCCGGCACTCCCAACACAGATACGCAGTATTTT.

This clone was seen a handful of times. The gene calls are TRBV27 and TRBJ1-2; a weak D match, TRBD1 (5 bases). The CDR3 length is 15 residues. CDR1 MNHEY and CDR2 SMNVEV come from the germline V gene (reference sequence). Trimming stripped 2 bases from V and 2 bases from J, with 12 bases between. The CDR3 coding sequence is TGTGCCAGCAGTTTACGGGCCCGGGGGAACTATGGCTACACCTTC. This gives the protein CASSLRARGNYGYTF.

This clone was seen a handful of times. The rearrangement joins TRBV7-2 to TRBJ2-5; unclear D gene. CDR3 length: 14 residues. Trimming shortened V by 1 base and J by 2 bases, and 8 bases separated the two germline ends. Germline V CDR1 and CDR2: SGHTA, FQGNSA. Written as DNA, the CDR3 is TGTGCCAGCAGCTTAGTTAACAGACAAGAGACCCAGTACTTC. Translated: CASSLVNRQETQYF. The full variable domain, completed using reference TRBV7-2 and TRBJ2-5, is GAGVSQSPSNKVTEKGKDVELRCDPISGHTALYWYRQSLGQGLEFLIYFQGNSAPDKSGLPSDRFSAERTGGSVSTLTIQRTQQEDSAVYLCASSLVNRQETQYFGPGTRLLVL.

This sequence joins TRBV11-3 and TRBJ2-2, with 11 bases that match TRBD2. There are 16 residues in the CDR3. The ends lost 2 bases at V and 7 bases at J; junction bases unmatched: 6. Germline assignment: CDR1 SGHNT and CDR2 YENEEA. The CDR3 nucleotides read TGTGCCAGCAGCTTAAATAGCGGGGGGGCCGGCGGGGAGCTGTTTTTT. It translates to CASSLNSGGAGGELFF.

This clone occurred once. The chain joins TRBV6-6 to TRBJ2-1; TRBD2 matches 9 bases. From germline, CDR1 is MNHNY and CDR2 SVGAGI (reference sequence). J lost 0 bases, V lost 4 bases, and 4 bases had no gene match. The CDR3 runs 16 residues. This CDR3 is CASSWGGGVSYNEQFF. Here the CDR3 DNA reads TGTGCCAGCAGTTGGGGCGGGGGGGTCTCCTACAATGAGCAGTTCTTC.

In its sample, this clone was seen a few times. CDR3 sequence (DNA): TGCGCCAGCTCTTTTTTGTCCACCGGACCCCTCCACTTT. Protein product: CASSFLSTGPLHF. The chain employs TRBV5-1 and TRBJ1-6; D call uncertain. The CDR3 loop spans 13 amino acids. V lost 7 bases and J 12 bases, leaving 17 bases between the germline ends. CDR1 is SGHRS and CDR2 is YFSETQ in the germline V gene. The full variable domain, its missing parts supplied by reference TRBV5-1 and TRBJ1-6, is KAGVTQTPRYLIKTRGQQVTLSCSPISGHRSVSWYQQTPGQGLQFLFEYFSETQRNKGNFPGRFSGRQFSNSRSEMNVSTLELGDSALYLCASSFLSTGPLHFGNGTRLTVT.

This chain uses TRBV6-6 with TRBJ2-7, with D perhaps TRBD2 (5 bases). This CDR3 has 15 residues. Between the trimmed V and J ends, which lost 6 bases and 0 bases, there was a span of 15 bases. Germline CDR1 is MNHNY and CDR2 is SVGAGI (reference sequence). In nucleotides, the CDR3 is TGTGCCAGCAGGCCCGAGGGCGGAAGCTCCTACGAGCAGTACTTC. Translated, it gives CASRPEGGSSYEQYF.

The sample holds one count of this clone. The chain employs TRBV5-4 and TRBJ1-6; TRBD1 matches at 8 bases. The CDR3 has 15 amino acids. The V gene end was trimmed by 1 base and the J gene end by 9 bases; junction bases not matched to a gene: 6. CDR1 and CDR2 from the germline V gene are SGHNT and YYREEE (reference sequence). The CDR3: CASSLFGQGVSPLHF. The CDR3 DNA follows: TGTGCCAGCAGCTTGTTTGGACAGGGAGTTTCACCCCTCCACTTT.